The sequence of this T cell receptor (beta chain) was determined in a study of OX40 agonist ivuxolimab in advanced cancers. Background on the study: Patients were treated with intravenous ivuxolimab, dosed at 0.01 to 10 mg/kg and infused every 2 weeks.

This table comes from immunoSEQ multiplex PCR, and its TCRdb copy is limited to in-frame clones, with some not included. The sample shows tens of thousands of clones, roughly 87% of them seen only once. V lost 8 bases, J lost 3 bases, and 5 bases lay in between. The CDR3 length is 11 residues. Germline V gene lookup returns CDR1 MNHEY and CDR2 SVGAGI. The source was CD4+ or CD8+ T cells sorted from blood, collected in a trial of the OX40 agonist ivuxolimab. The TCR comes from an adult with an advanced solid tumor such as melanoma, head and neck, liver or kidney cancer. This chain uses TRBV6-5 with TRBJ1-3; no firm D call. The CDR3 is CASGDGNTIYF. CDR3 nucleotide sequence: TGTGCCAGCGGCGATGGAAACACCATATATTTT.